This TCR beta chain came from a study of T cells after yellow fever vaccination. Points from the study as a whole: When the response was secondary, it was weaker but reached its peak faster, day 5 versus 15.

The CDR3 is made up of 14 amino acids. Trimming shortened V by 2 bases and J by 2 bases, and 6 bases separated the two germline ends. CDR1 KGHSH and CDR2 LQKENI come from the germline V gene. For TCR, cDNA came from 5'RACE template switching, which added a universal primer site and UMIs. TCRdb itself ran the 5' RACE reads through MiXCR, one entry per CDR3 protein. This table has some 350,000 distinct CDR3 sequences, 3% to 4.5% appearing once. This clonotype was counted ten times or more. Its antigen is unidentified. This specimen consisted of PBMCs, obtained 5 days after the yellow fever booster vaccination. The J gene is TRBJ2-2, the V gene TRBV18; D uncertain. This clonotype originated in a man aged 18-30 years who received the YFV17D yellow fever vaccine. The CDR3 here is CASSPGHNTGELFF. For the CDR3, the DNA is TGTGCCAGCTCACCAGGGCATAACACCGGGGAGCTGTTTTTT.